This TCR beta chain came from a study of blood T cell repertoires in COVID-19. Study as a whole: Italy, Spain and the United States were the sources of the convalescent and acute COVID-19 samples. PBMCs, B-cell-depleted T cells, or T cells were the source of the cDNA or gDNA that made up the material.

How the authors handled the data: Nucleated cell number was recorded as an estimate derived from reference gene primer amplification. TCRdb's table, derived via immunoSEQ multiplex PCR, lists solely in-frame clones and lacks some. V and J calls and clone size come straight from that table; D and trimming were deduced from the DNA. The sample has under 85,000 clones; around 90% are singletons. The CDR3 is 11 amino acids. Per germline, CDR1 DFQATT and CDR2 SNEGSKA (reference sequence). Between the trimmed V and J ends, which lost 6 bases and 6 bases, there was a span of 11 bases. The sequence came from a man between 65 and 80 years old with acute or convalescent COVID-19. The sample comprised peripheral blood. The genes are TRBV20-1 and TRBJ1-1, with unresolved D. The CDR3 region is CSAPDWAEAFF. Here the CDR3 DNA reads TGCAGTGCCCCTGACTGGGCTGAAGCTTTCTTT.